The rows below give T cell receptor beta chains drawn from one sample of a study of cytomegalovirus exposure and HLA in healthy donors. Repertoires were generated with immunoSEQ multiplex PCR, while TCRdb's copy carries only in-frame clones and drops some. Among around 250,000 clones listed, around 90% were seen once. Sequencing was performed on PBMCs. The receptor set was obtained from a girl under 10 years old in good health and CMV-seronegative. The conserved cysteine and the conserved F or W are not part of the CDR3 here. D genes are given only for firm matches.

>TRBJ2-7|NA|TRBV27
ASSLRGYEQY
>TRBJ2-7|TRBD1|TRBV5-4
ASSLTGQGSYEQY
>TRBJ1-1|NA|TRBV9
ASSVGQGATAEAF
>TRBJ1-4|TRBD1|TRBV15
ATSKERDRGDYNEKLF
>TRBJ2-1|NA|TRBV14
ASKGDGWEQF
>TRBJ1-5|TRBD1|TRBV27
ASSLRDSHNQPQH
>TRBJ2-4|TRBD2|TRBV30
AWSVRWTRAKNIQY
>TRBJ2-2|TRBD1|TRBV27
ASSTTGSTGELF
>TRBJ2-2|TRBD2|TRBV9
ASSVRGLEGELF
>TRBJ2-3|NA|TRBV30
AWSWGTSSTDTQY
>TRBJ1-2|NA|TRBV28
ASSPIKAPQLYGYT